The clone carrying this T cell receptor (beta chain) was observed a handful of times. Its antigen is as yet unknown. This entry is derived from a study of T cells in Graves' hyperthyroidism and ophthalmopathy. CDR1 is LNHDA and CDR2 is SQIVND in the germline V gene (reference sequence). Trimming pared 3 bases from V and 0 bases from J, leaving 8 bases between. The CDR3 has 15 amino acids. Study observations and caveats: Most clonotypes expanded in the thyroid (above 0.001) were also present in blood.

RNA transcripts provided the source from which TCR beta CDR3 regions were amplified. First-round RT-PCR of the TCR CDR3 relied on the HTBI primer set. TCRdb re-analysed the multiplex PCR reads in MiXCR, keeping a single row per CDR3 protein. The repertoire has around 690,000 distinct CDR3 sequences, roughly 17% of them found once; the top ten carry 15%. The receptor was derived from a man in his forties or fifties with Graves' hyperthyroidism. The chain recombines TRBV19 with TRBJ1-4; D is ambiguous. Source material: blood. As DNA, the CDR3 is TGTGCCAGTAGTATTATTCGGTCAACTAATGAAAAACTGTTTTTT. Its protein is CASSIIRSTNEKLFF.